This T cell receptor beta chain was found in a study of cytomegalovirus exposure and HLA in healthy donors. Both 60 Vbeta primers and 13 Jbeta primers went into the PCR. As processed by the authors: A later analysis counted 65 million to 90 million unique TCR beta chains, about 10 million shared. Repertoires were generated with immunoSEQ multiplex PCR, while TCRdb's copy carries only in-frame clones and drops some. The V and J calls and clone size were taken over from that table, and D and trimming were inferred from the DNA. The sample lists over 55,000 clones, 55% to 80% occurring once. To note about this clone: Its antigen remains unknown.

Study-level results: Specificity for CMV antigens was confirmed in vitro for a few of the CMV-associated chains.

Healthy bone marrow donors formed the donor group. CDR1 is MNHNS and CDR2 is SASEGT in the germline V gene. The CDR3 loop spans 12 amino acids. The germline V and J ends were trimmed by 0 bases and 11 bases, with 9 bases remaining between them. The clonotype originates from a man in his forties or fifties in good health and CMV-seropositive. Sequenced: PBMCs. The chain employs TRBV6-1 and TRBJ2-3, with a tentative D call TRBD1 (5 bases). The CDR3 region is CASSEARGLQYF. As DNA, the CDR3 is TGTGCCAGCAGTGAAGCAAGGGGATTGCAGTATTTT.